This TCR beta chain was identified in a study of T cell responses to AZD1222 COVID-19 vaccine. General study findings and limits: Among AZD1222 vaccinees, only six or seven were seropositive at baseline. Among spike-specific TCRs, nearly half reportedly target unmutated variant regions.

Worth noting for this clone: Its specificity is unknown.

Assay used: immunoSEQ multiplex PCR; TCRdb lists only in-frame clones, some missing. The sample lists 100,000 or so clones, 85% to 90% seen once, with about a sixth in the top ten. This CDR3 has 15 amino acids. CDR1 is LGHDT and CDR2 is YNNKEL in the germline V gene (reference sequence). Trimming took 1 base from V and 2 from J, leaving 12 bases between them. The gene calls are TRBV3-1 (or the pseudogene TRBV3-2) and TRBJ2-7; TRBD1 might be the D (5 bases). The material sequenced was peripheral blood, taken on day 0 of AZD1222 vaccination. The receptor was isolated from an adult in good health. The DNA for the CDR3 is TGTGCCAGCAGCCAAGTAACAGGTTTACCCTACGAGCAGTACTTC. As protein: CASSQVTGLPYEQYF.